This entry describes one T cell receptor (beta chain). This sample was included in a study of blood T cells in healthy people across ages. Combining a sample-barcoded 5' primer with a J-beta primer mix, a second PCR ran for 7 to 11 cycles. MiXCR was run by TCRdb on the 5' RACE reads, yielding one entry per CDR3 protein. This table has around 1,100,000 distinct CDR3 sequences, roughly two fifths appearing once. Germline CDR1 and CDR2: SGDLS and YYNGEE. The CDR3 runs 12 residues. Trimming stripped 6 bases from V and 3 bases from J, with 9 bases between. Specimen: blood. V and J are TRBV9 and TRBJ1-2; D remains ambiguous. This sequence was found in a young man in good health. CDR3 sequence: CASKAGDYGYTF. CDR3 bases: TGTGCCAGCAAGGCGGGCGACTATGGCTACACCTTC.